What follows are 9 T cell receptor beta chains derived from one specimen sequenced in a study of vaccination and CD4 T cells after COVID-19. Treatment described: roughly nine-day PBMC culture with coronavirus spike peptide pools or control peptides (ViraFEST assay). Cultured CD4+ T cell DNA was sequenced using the Oncomine TCR Beta short-read assay. TCRdb processed the PCR reads anew with MiXCR; each CDR3 protein has one entry. The repertoire holds around 15,000 distinct CDR3 sequences, with 55% to 65% as singletons. These receptors' antigens are unknown. The sample was CD4+ T cells from blood, cultured in vitro, taken after SARS-CoV-2 vaccination. The receptors here all came from a human donor who had recovered from COVID-19.

The chain uses TRBV7-2 and TRBJ1-1, with D possibly TRBD1 on 6 matching bases. The germline CDR1 and CDR2 sequences are SGHTA and FQGNSA. CDR3 length equals 14 residues. The ends were cut back, 5 bases at V and 1 base at J, with 11 bases in the middle. The CDR3 nucleotides read TGTGCCAGCAGCCATCCGGGACAGAACACTGAAGCTTTCTTT. The encoded protein is CASSHPGQNTEAFF.

The V call is TRBV6-5, the J call TRBJ2-1; D assignment may be TRBD1 or TRBD2 (6 bases each). There are 17 residues in the CDR3. The germline V and J ends were trimmed by 0 bases and 0 bases, with 12 bases remaining between them. Germline V lookup: CDR1 MNHEY, CDR2 SVGAGI. This chain's CDR3 is CASSYSRGAGSYNEQFF. CDR3 coding DNA: TGTGCCAGCAGTTACTCGAGGGGGGCTGGCTCCTACAATGAGCAGTTCTTC.

V gene TRBV7-9 combines with J gene TRBJ2-5; 7 positions match TRBD1. Per germline, CDR1 SEHNR and CDR2 FQNEAQ (reference sequence). V gave up 2 bases and J gave up 7 bases; unmatched junction bases: 7. This CDR3 has 14 residues. The CDR3 sequence: CASSLPGDSGTQYF. Written as DNA, the CDR3 is TGTGCCAGCAGCTTACCCGGGGACAGCGGGACCCAGTACTTC.

The chain uses TRBV20-1 and TRBJ2-3; no reliable D call. The V gene lost 2 bases and the J gene lost 3 bases, with 12 bases spanning the gap. The CDR3 is 14 amino acids. The germline V gene encodes CDR1 DFQATT and CDR2 SNEGSKA (reference sequence). The DNA of the CDR3 is TGCAGTGCTAGACCCGAGACCCTTACAGATACGCAGTATTTT. Residues: CSARPETLTDTQYF.

This clonotype was seen only once. The chain joins TRBV11-3 to TRBJ2-7, with D possibly being TRBD1 (6 bases). V lost 5 bases and J lost 6, with 11 bases in between. Germline CDR1 SGHNT, CDR2 YENEEA. This CDR3 is 12 amino acids long. The CDR3 spells CASSRTVSEQYF. The CDR3 DNA reads TGTGCCAGCAGCCGGACAGTTTCCGAGCAGTACTTC.

This chain uses TRBV19 with TRBJ2-5; the match to TRBD2 covers 10 bases. The CDR3 sequence is 17 residues long. Germline values: CDR1 LNHDA, CDR2 SQIVND (reference sequence). Losses at the gene ends were 3 bases for V and 3 bases for J; bases not matched to a gene: 10. The CDR3 DNA sequence: TGTGCCAGTAGTATTAGGTTCCCTAGCGGGGGAAAAGAGACCCAGTACTTC. This codes for CASSIRFPSGGKETQYF.

This clonotype was recorded only once. The chain combines TRBV27 with TRBJ1-2, with 7 positions matching TRBD1. With 1 base clipped from V and 7 bases from J, the junction kept 3 bases outside the gene matches. This CDR3 contains 13 residues. The germline V gene encodes CDR1 MNHEY and CDR2 SMNVEV (reference sequence). CDR3 nucleotide sequence: TGTGCCAGCAGTTTATATAACAGGGGTGGCTACACCTTC. It codes for CASSLYNRGGYTF.

The rearrangement uses TRBV28 and TRBJ1-6; D is unclear. The germline gives CDR1 MDHEN, CDR2 SYDVKM. CDR3 length: 14 residues. The V end was cut by 6 bases, the J end by 10 bases, with 16 bases between. This CDR3 is CASSSPRIGSPLHF. CDR3 nucleotides: TGTGCCAGCAGCTCCCCGAGAATAGGATCACCCCTCCACTTT.

CDR3 sequence: CASRKGQTYEQYF. The CDR3 coding sequence is TGTGCCAGCAGGAAAGGACAAACCTACGAGCAGTACTTC. This chain uses TRBV6-1 with TRBJ2-7; a possible D gene is TRBD1 (5 bases). The length of the CDR3 is 13 residues. In germline, CDR1 is MNHNS, CDR2 SASEGT. Trimming pared 6 bases from V and 2 bases from J, leaving 11 bases between.